This T cell receptor beta chain was found in a study of blood T cells in healthy people across ages. The V gene's germline CDR1 is DFQATT and CDR2 SNEGSKA (reference sequence). With 5 bases removed from V and 4 bases from J, the gap between germline ends came to 12 bases. CDR3 length equals 13 residues. Through a sample-barcoded 5' primer and a J-beta primer mix, a second PCR was run for roughly 6 to 11 cycles. One entry per CDR3 protein, called by TCRdb with MiXCR from the 5' RACE reads. The data hold 600,000 or so distinct CDR3 sequences, with less than 35% observed a single time. Material for sequencing was blood. The receptor was derived from a woman of 80 years or more in good health. V usage is TRBV20-1 and J usage is TRBJ1-3; D not resolved. The CDR3 nucleotides read TGCAGTGCTCCGCCGGGCCCGGGAAACACCATATATTTT. Protein: CSAPPGPGNTIYF.